Listed here are 28 T cell receptor beta chains from one sample, sequenced in a study of T cell responses to AZD1222 COVID-19 vaccine. Profiling relied on immunoSEQ multiplex PCR, and the TCRdb table lists in-frame clones only, not all of them. The sample holds fewer than 200,000 clones, 85% to 95% seen once. Specimen: peripheral blood, collected 28 days after the second AZD1222 dose. These receptors were obtained from an adult who received the AZD1222 COVID-19 vaccine.

The CDR3 DNA reads as TGTGCCAGCAGTTTCGGGGGGCGGTACGAGCAGTACTTC. Residues: CASSFGGRYEQYF. This rearrangement joins TRBV27 to TRBJ2-7, with D perhaps matching TRBD2 (7 bases). Germline V gives CDR1 MNHEY, CDR2 SMNVEV (reference sequence). There are 13 residues in the CDR3. Trimming removed 3 bases at V and 4 bases at J, with 10 bases between.

The rearrangement joins TRBV30 to TRBJ1-2, with unresolved D. Germline values: CDR1 GTSNPN, CDR2 SVGIG (reference sequence). CDR3 length: 13 residues. The V end was cut by 0 bases, the J end by 8 bases, with 13 bases between. CDR3 in DNA: TGTGCCTGGAGTGTACACTCGACGGGGGGCTACACCTTC. Its protein product is CAWSVHSTGGYTF.

The chain is built from TRBV19 and TRBJ2-1, with 13 bases matching TRBD2. V dropped 5 bases and J dropped 6; count of bases not matched to a gene: 7. CDR1 is LNHDA, CDR2 SQIVND, per germline (reference sequence). The CDR3 consists of 16 residues. The CDR3 loop reads CASSAAGTSGTNEQFF. The DNA for the CDR3 is TGTGCCAGTAGTGCCGCCGGGACTAGCGGGACCAATGAGCAGTTCTTC. Full variable domain (rest looked up from reference TRBV19 and TRBJ2-1): DGGITQSPKYLFRKEGQNVTLSCEQNLNHDAMYWYRQDPGQGLRLIYYSQIVNDFQKGDIAEGYSVSREKKESFPLTVTSAQKNPTAFYLCASSAAGTSGTNEQFFGPGTRLTVL.

V gene TRBV10-1 combines with J gene TRBJ2-1; D unresolved. The CDR3 totals 14 residues. V shed 2 bases and J shed 0 bases, with 5 bases lying between them. Germline V lookup: CDR1 WNHNN, CDR2 SYGVQD (reference sequence). The CDR3, as DNA: TGCGCCAGCAGTGAGGCTGCCTCCTACAATGAGCAGTTCTTC. Amino acids: CASSEAASYNEQFF.

V is TRBV5-1 and J is TRBJ1-4; tentatively, D is TRBD1 (5 bases). CDR3 length: 15 residues. Deletions cut 0 bases from V and 3 bases from J, with 9 bases between. Germline CDR1 and CDR2: SGHRS and YFSETQ. The CDR3 DNA is TGCGCCAGCAGCTTGGAGGGGATAGCTAATGAAAAACTGTTTTTT. Its protein product is CASSLEGIANEKLFF. Filled out from reference TRBV5-1 and TRBJ1-4, the complete variable domain reads KAGVTQTPRYLIKTRGQQVTLSCSPISGHRSVSWYQQTPGQGLQFLFEYFSETQRNKGNFPGRFSGRQFSNSRSEMNVSTLELGDSALYLCASSLEGIANEKLFFGSGTQLSVL.

To note about this clone: Additional DNA sequences in this sample encode the identical CDR3. The chain links TRBV14 to TRBJ2-1; 13 bases fit TRBD2. Germline CDR1 is SGHDN and CDR2 is FVKESK. J lost 4 bases, V lost 3 bases, and 0 bases had no gene match. CDR3 length: 15 residues. Written as DNA, the CDR3 is TGTGCCAGCAGCCAGGGACTAGCGGGGTACAATGAGCAGTTCTTC. This encodes CASSQGLAGYNEQFF.

V and J are TRBV2 and TRBJ2-1, with 14 positions matching TRBD2. From germline, CDR1 is SNHLY and CDR2 FYNNEI. The CDR3 runs 16 residues. Trimming at V came to 6 bases and at J to 5 bases, leaving 6 bases not matched to a gene. The CDR3 nucleotides read TGTGCCAGCAGCGGCGGGACTAGCGGGGGAGACAATGAGCAGTTCTTC. This sequence encodes CASSGGTSGGDNEQFF.

A note on this clone: The sample holds other DNA sequences that translate to the same CDR3. The chain couples TRBV6-2 or TRBV6-3 to TRBJ2-3; D uncertain. The CDR3 spans 12 residues. Trimming left V 2 bases short and J 6 bases short, with 6 bases between. CDR1 MNHEY and CDR2 SVGEGT come from the germline V gene. The CDR3 spells CASSYDGDTQYF. The CDR3 bases are TGTGCCAGCAGTTACGACGGGGATACGCAGTATTTT.

The chain employs TRBV2 and TRBJ2-7; D is perhaps TRBD2 (5 bases). CDR3 length: 13 residues. Germline loops: CDR1 SNHLY, CDR2 FYNNEI. Trimming pared 5 bases from V and 0 bases from J, leaving 8 bases between. The CDR3 reads CASSLTSSYEQYF. In nucleotides, the CDR3 is TGTGCCAGCAGTCTCACTAGCTCCTACGAGCAGTACTTC.

The chain recombines TRBV5-4 with TRBJ1-2; D unresolved. CDR1 is SGHNT and CDR2 is YYREEE in the germline V gene (reference sequence). Deletions cut 1 base from V and 2 bases from J, with 15 bases between. The CDR3 runs to 16 residues. The CDR3 coding sequence is TGTGCCAGCAGCTTGATCCCGGGCCCTATAAACTATGGCTACACCTTC. As protein: CASSLIPGPINYGYTF.

The chain couples TRBV3-1 (or the pseudogene TRBV3-2) to TRBJ1-3; D might be TRBD1 (5 bases). Germline-derived CDR1 and CDR2 are LGHDT and YNNKEL (reference sequence). V was shortened by 8 bases and J by 4 bases, with 21 bases between the two germline ends. The CDR3 loop spans 16 amino acids. The CDR3 region has the DNA TGTGCCAGCGGCCCAGGGTGGGACGCCGGGGGAAACACCATATATTTT. Amino acids: CASGPGWDAGGNTIYF.

This chain joins TRBV6-6 and TRBJ1-2; 8 bases are a match to TRBD1. This CDR3 is 14 amino acids long. Germline lookup yields CDR1 MNHNY and CDR2 SVGAGI (reference sequence). The J segment lost 6 bases and the V segment lost 4 bases, leaving 7 bases of the junction unmatched. As DNA, the CDR3 is TGTGCCAGCAGTTCGGGACAGGCCGTACATGGCTACACCTTC. Its translation is CASSSGQAVHGYTF.

This sequence joins TRBV27 and TRBJ2-4, with D possibly TRBD1 on 5 matching bases. This CDR3 contains 13 residues. From germline, CDR1 is MNHEY and CDR2 SMNVEV (reference sequence). The V and J ends lost 4 bases and 7 bases respectively, with 11 bases between them. The CDR3 protein is CASSYQGPNIQYF. DNA of the CDR3: TGTGCCAGCAGTTACCAGGGTCCGAACATTCAGTACTTC.

The chain is built from TRBV7-9 and TRBJ2-1; tentatively, D is TRBD2 (6 bases). The CDR3 spans 12 residues. Looked up from germline, CDR1 is SEHNR and CDR2 is FQNEAQ (reference sequence). V lost 4 bases, J lost 9 bases, and 10 bases lay in between. Here the CDR3 reads CASSSTSPEQFF. The CDR3 nucleotides read TGTGCCAGCAGCTCAACTAGCCCTGAGCAGTTCTTC.

This chain connects TRBV7-9 to TRBJ1-6; D is unclear. CDR3 length equals 15 residues. The V gene's germline CDR1 is SEHNR and CDR2 FQNEAQ (reference sequence). The germline V and J ends were trimmed by 1 base and 7 bases, with 11 bases remaining between them. CDR3 region: CASSLGGGRNSPLHF. CDR3 nucleotide sequence: TGTGCCAGCAGCTTAGGGGGAGGTAGAAATTCACCCCTCCACTTT.

Details on this clone: This CDR3 is also generated by other DNA sequences in the sample. The chain joins TRBV18 to TRBJ2-7; D is undetermined. CDR1 and CDR2 (germline): KGHSH, LQKENI. The CDR3 totals 14 residues. Trimming took off 0 bases at V and 3 bases at J, with 9 bases between the two ends. CDR3 DNA: TGTGCCAGCTCACCACCGTCGGAGAGCTACGAGCAGTACTTC. This translates into CASSPPSESYEQYF.

This clone was seen only a few times. This chain links TRBV19 with TRBJ1-2, with 10 bases identical to TRBD1. Germline assignment: CDR1 LNHDA and CDR2 SQIVND (reference sequence). There are 16 residues in the CDR3. Germline trimming cut 5 bases from V and 4 bases from J; bases unmatched to any gene: 10. The CDR3 DNA reads as TGTGCCAGTAGTCCACGACAGGGGGCGCCTTCCTATGGCTACACCTTC. Protein: CASSPRQGAPSYGYTF.

The chain uses TRBV30 and TRBJ1-1; D remains unclear. Trimming left V 0 bases short and J 0 bases short, with 14 bases between. CDR1 and CDR2 from the germline V gene are GTSNPN and SVGIG (reference sequence). This CDR3 contains 16 residues. CDR3 sequence reads: CAWSVRYGSLNTEAFF. The CDR3 DNA reads as TGTGCCTGGAGTGTAAGGTATGGGTCATTGAACACTGAAGCTTTCTTT.

The chain joins TRBV7-3 to TRBJ1-1, with D perhaps matching TRBD1 (5 bases). Trimming shortened V by 2 bases and J by 6 bases, and 13 bases separated the two germline ends. This CDR3 has 14 amino acids. Germline V lookup: CDR1 SGHTA, CDR2 FQGTGA. The CDR3 DNA reads as TGTGCCAGCAGCTTAGGGGGGGACCCCCCTGAAGCTTTCTTT. Residues: CASSLGGDPPEAFF.

This clone was seen a single time. This chain uses TRBV7-2 with TRBJ1-4; D perhaps matches TRBD1 (5 bases). Looked up from germline, CDR1 is SGHTA and CDR2 is FQGNSA. This CDR3 has 14 residues. Trimming removed 3 bases at V and 13 bases at J, with 18 bases between. The CDR3 reads CASSFSVDKGRLFF. CDR3 coding DNA: TGTGCCAGCAGCTTTTCGGTCGACAAGGGGAGACTGTTTTTT.

V gene TRBV3-1 (or the pseudogene TRBV3-2) combines with J gene TRBJ1-1; D uncertain. Germline V gene data show CDR1 as LGHDT and CDR2 as YNNKEL (reference sequence). CDR3 length: 16 amino acids. Trimming shortened V by 0 bases and J by 1 base, and 12 bases separated the two germline ends. CDR3 protein: CASSQDRRQKNTEAFF. The CDR3 region has the DNA TGTGCCAGCAGCCAAGATCGCAGGCAAAAGAACACTGAAGCTTTCTTT.

Regarding this clone: This sample also contains other DNA sequences that code for the same CDR3. The chain has TRBV3-1 (or the pseudogene TRBV3-2) and TRBJ2-5; D remains ambiguous. Deletions cut 1 base from V and 5 bases from J, with 5 bases between. Looked up from germline, CDR1 is LGHDT and CDR2 is YNNKEL (reference sequence). This CDR3 region has 12 residues. CDR3 DNA: TGTGCCAGCAGCCAAGGACGGGAGACCCAGTACTTC. Protein product: CASSQGRETQYF.

Only one count was recorded for this clone. This chain uses TRBV28 with TRBJ2-3; maybe TRBD2 (6 bases). Germline V CDR1 and CDR2: MDHEN, SYDVKM. CDR3 length: 14 residues. The V gene lost 6 bases and the J gene lost 3 bases, with 13 bases spanning the gap. The CDR3 sequence: CASSPGLATDTQYF. CDR3 coding DNA: TGTGCCAGCAGCCCCGGGCTAGCGACAGATACGCAGTATTTT.

The chain is built from TRBV3-1 (or the pseudogene TRBV3-2) and TRBJ1-6; the match to TRBD1 covers 7 bases. Germline V gene sequence: CDR1 LGHDT, CDR2 YNNKEL (reference sequence). The CDR3 extends over 15 amino acids. The J segment lost 5 bases and the V segment lost 2 bases, leaving 3 bases of the junction unmatched. CDR3 sequence reads: CASSQNGQDNSPLHF. DNA for the CDR3: TGTGCCAGCAGCCAAAACGGACAGGATAATTCACCCCTCCACTTT.

This rearrangement joins TRBV7-6 to TRBJ2-7; 14 positions match TRBD2. CDR1 is SGHVS and CDR2 is FNYEAQ in the germline V gene. The junction had 3 bases not matched to a gene; V was cut back by 4 bases and J by 4 bases. The CDR3 consists of 15 residues. The CDR3, as DNA: TGTGCCAGCAGCTCGGGACTAGCGGGGGAGTACGAGCAGTACTTC. Encoded protein: CASSSGLAGEYEQYF. The full variable domain, with the rest looked up from reference TRBV7-6 and TRBJ2-7, is GAGVSQSPRYKVTKRGQDVALRCDPISGHVSLYWYRQALGQGPEFLTYFNYEAQQDKSGLPNDRFSAERPEGSISTLTIQRTEQRDSAMYRCASSSGLAGEYEQYFGPGTRLTVT.

The genes are TRBV28 and TRBJ1-6; 7 bases map to TRBD1. Per the germline V gene, CDR1 is MDHEN and CDR2 is SYDVKM. V dropped 8 bases and J dropped 6; count of bases not matched to a gene: 22. The CDR3 covers 19 residues. The CDR3 bases are TGTGCCAGCGGAAACAGGGACAGTCAAGTGTGGGGTTTTAATTCACCCCTCCACTTT. Its protein is CASGNRDSQVWGFNSPLHF.

V is TRBV6-1 and J is TRBJ2-7; weak D call: TRBD2 (5 bases). This CDR3 is built from 14 residues. V shed 2 bases and J shed 7 bases, with 15 bases lying between them. Germline CDR1 MNHNS, CDR2 SASEGT. CDR3: CASSEMVGAGEQYF. The CDR3 region has the DNA TGTGCCAGCAGTGAAATGGTAGGCGCGGGTGAGCAGTACTTC.

V gene TRBV28 combines with J gene TRBJ2-7, with TRBD2 matching over 7 bases. The CDR3 is 15 residues long. The germline V gene encodes CDR1 MDHEN and CDR2 SYDVKM. Trimming took 7 bases from V and 0 from J; bases not matched to a gene: 9. Here the CDR3 DNA reads TGTGCCAGCACCCTGACTAGCTATTCCTCCTACGAGCAGTACTTC. It codes for CASTLTSYSSYEQYF.